Reported below is one TCR beta chain. Its cognate antigen is unknown. Using a J-beta primer mix together with a sample-barcoded 5' primer, a second PCR was run for roughly 7 to 12 cycles. Every cDNA molecule carried a tag from a template-switch adaptor bearing 12 random nucleotides. TCRdb analysed the 5' RACE reads with MiXCR anew, one entry per CDR3 protein. The sample shows approximately 350,000 distinct CDR3 sequences, roughly half of them seen only once. This entry is derived from a study of blood T cells in healthy people across ages. Whole-study results and caveats: Investigators viewed diversity estimates from one million T cells as underestimates, the study reported. It was not known whether donors were CMV positive (a possible confounder of expanded clonotype changes).

Every sample had a minimum of 6.5 million PBMCs isolated. The clonotype originates from a man aged 60 to 69 in good health. The sample taken for sequencing was blood.

CDR3 DNA: TGTGCCAGCAGTTACGGGGGTGAAGCTTTCTTT. Translated: CASSYGGEAFF. The rearrangement uses TRBV6-5 and TRBJ1-1; TRBD1 might be the D (5 bases). The V gene lost 2 bases and the J gene lost 7 bases, with 5 bases spanning the gap. CDR1 is MNHEY, CDR2 SVGAGI, per germline. CDR3 length equals 11 residues.